This passage covers 2 T cell receptor beta chains from one sample sequenced in a study of cytomegalovirus exposure and HLA in healthy donors. Both 60 Vbeta primers and 13 Jbeta primers went into the PCR. Clones were sequenced by immunoSEQ multiplex PCR, and TCRdb holds only the in-frame ones, with some missing. The sample lists some 150,000 clones; 55% to 75% were seen once. Sequencing was done on a sample of PBMCs. These receptors all stem from a woman aged 60-70 years in good health and CMV-seropositive.

This chain links TRBV6-1 with TRBJ1-4; no definite D call. V was trimmed by 4 bases and J by 10 bases, leaving 19 bases between them. In germline, CDR1 is MNHNS, CDR2 SASEGT. This CDR3 is built from 15 residues. The CDR3 sequence is CASSAYEVAGGKLFF. For the CDR3, the DNA is TGTGCCAGCAGTGCCTACGAGGTAGCCGGTGGAAAACTGTTTTTT.

The genes are TRBV6-5 and TRBJ1-2, with a weak D call TRBD1 (5 bases). Trimming removed 5 bases from V and 5 bases from J, with 15 bases in between. The CDR3 runs to 14 residues. Germline V gene data show CDR1 as MNHEY and CDR2 as SVGAGI. CDR3 in DNA: TGTGCCAGCAGTCACTTAGGGGCCAGGTATGGCTACACCTTC. This encodes CASSHLGARYGYTF.